This T cell receptor (beta chain) emerged from a study of lymphopenia after photon versus proton radiotherapy. A note on this clone: Its matching antigen is unknown.

Study-level results: After lymphocyte nadir, photon-treated repertoires showed oligoclonal expansion, especially CD8+ Temra. Survival link was tested only in deceased patients; proton benefit remains a possibility. Larger post-nadir TCR diversity loss correlated inversely with survival in deceased patients. Photon-treated patients lost naive T cells and TCR diversity; proton-treated stayed stable.

CDR3 size: 11 residues. V was cut by 1 base and J by 3 bases, with 3 bases left in between. Germline V CDR1 and CDR2: DFQATT, SNEGSKA (reference sequence). Repertoires were generated with immunoSEQ multiplex PCR, while TCRdb's copy carries only in-frame clones and drops some. Found here are just over 30,000 clones, 94% of them singletons; the top ten hold about 0.66%. Material: peripheral blood, obtained from a patient treated with photon-based radiotherapy. The V and J genes are TRBV20-1 and TRBJ2-5; D unclear. The receptor's source is a woman between 50 and 59 years old with cholangiocarcinoma. This chain's CDR3 is CSARGKETQYF. CDR3 coding DNA: TGCAGTGCTAGAGGCAAAGAGACCCAGTACTTC.